This TCR beta chain originates from a study of T-cell reconstitution after alpha-beta-depleted transplantation in children. Preparation of the TCRbeta library involved a method that used unique molecular identifiers. TCRdb re-derived calls from the PCR reads in MiXCR, one entry per CDR3 protein. The top ten clones hold about 28% of a sample with approximately 1,000,000 distinct CDR3 sequences, about 30% of them seen once. Losses at the gene ends were 2 bases for V and 0 bases for J; bases not matched to a gene: 4. CDR3 size: 16 residues. The germline V gene encodes CDR1 SEHNR and CDR2 FQNEAQ (reference sequence). Points on this clonotype: Its specificity is not known.

Study-level points and caveats: After one year, T-cell counts and TCRbeta diversity mostly came from new T cells. Some patients' high day-60 TCRbeta diversity was attributed to recipient cells surviving conditioning.

Specimen: PBMCs, mostly from graft donor cells, collected 360 days after TCRalphabeta/CD19-depleted stem cell transplant. The clonotype originates from a boy under two years old who had a stem cell transplant for SCID, so the T cells may come from the graft donor. This chain uses TRBV7-9 with TRBJ1-1, with 9 positions matching TRBD1. CDR3 in DNA: TGTGCCAGCAGCTTATATGGGACAGGGATGAACACTGAAGCTTTCTTT. Translating it yields CASSLYGTGMNTEAFF.